This T cell receptor beta chain was sequenced in a study of blood T cells in healthy people across ages. CDR3 length equals 14 residues. CDR1 is SGHTA, CDR2 FQGTGA, per germline. V dropped 1 base and J dropped 9 bases, with 13 bases sitting between them. General study findings and limits: Nothing was known about donor CMV status, and this possibly confounded expanded clonotype changes.

In each sample, at least 6.5 million PBMCs were isolated. Using a J-beta primer mix together with a sample-barcoded 5' primer, a second PCR was run for about 7 to 12 cycles. A single record per CDR3 protein comes from TCRdb applying MiXCR to the 5' RACE reads. The sample holds 1.5 million to 2 million distinct CDR3 sequences, roughly 50% seen once. Details on this clonotype: The target antigen is unknown.

The sample was blood. The receptor comes from a woman between 40 and 55 years old in good health. The genes are TRBV7-3 and TRBJ2-1; tentatively, D is TRBD1 or TRBD2 (6 bases each). In DNA form, the CDR3 reads TGTGCCAGCAGCTTAAGGGGGGCAGGGTCTGAGCAGTTCTTC. Translating gives CASSLRGAGSEQFF. Full variable domain (missing parts from reference TRBV7-3 and TRBJ2-1): GAGVSQTPSNKVTEKGKYVELRCDPISGHTALYWYRQSLGQGPEFLIYFQGTGAADDSGLPNDRFFAVRPEGSVSTLKIQRTERGDSAVYLCASSLRGAGSEQFFGPGTRLTVL.